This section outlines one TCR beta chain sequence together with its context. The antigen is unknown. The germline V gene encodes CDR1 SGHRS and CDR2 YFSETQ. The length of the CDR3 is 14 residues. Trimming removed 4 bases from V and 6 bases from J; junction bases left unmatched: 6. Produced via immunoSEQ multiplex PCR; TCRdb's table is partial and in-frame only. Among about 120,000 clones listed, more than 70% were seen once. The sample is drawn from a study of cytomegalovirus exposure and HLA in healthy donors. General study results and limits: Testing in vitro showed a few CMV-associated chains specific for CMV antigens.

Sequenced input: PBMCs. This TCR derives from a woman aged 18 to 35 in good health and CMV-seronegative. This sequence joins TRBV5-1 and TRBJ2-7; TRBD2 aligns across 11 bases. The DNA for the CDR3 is TGCGCCAGCAGCCCGGGACTAGCGGTCTCCGAGCAGTACTTC. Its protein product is CASSPGLAVSEQYF.